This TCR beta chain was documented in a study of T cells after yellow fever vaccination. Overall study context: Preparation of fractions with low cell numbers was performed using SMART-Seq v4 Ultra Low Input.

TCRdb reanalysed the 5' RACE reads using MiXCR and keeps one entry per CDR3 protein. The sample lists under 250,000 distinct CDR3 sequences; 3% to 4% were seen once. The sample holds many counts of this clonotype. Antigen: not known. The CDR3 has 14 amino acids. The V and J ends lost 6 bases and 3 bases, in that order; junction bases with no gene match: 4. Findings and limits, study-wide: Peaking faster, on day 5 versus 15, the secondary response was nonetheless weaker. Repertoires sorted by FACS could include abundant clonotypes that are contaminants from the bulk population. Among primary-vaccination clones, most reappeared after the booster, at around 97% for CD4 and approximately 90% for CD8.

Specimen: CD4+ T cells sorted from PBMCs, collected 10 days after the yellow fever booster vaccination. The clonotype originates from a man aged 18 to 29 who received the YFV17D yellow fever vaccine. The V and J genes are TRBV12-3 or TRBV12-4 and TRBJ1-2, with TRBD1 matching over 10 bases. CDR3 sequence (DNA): TGTGCCAGCAGATACGGACAGGGGGACTATGGCTACACCTTC. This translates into CASRYGQGDYGYTF.